This T cell receptor beta chain was obtained from a study of blood T cell repertoires in COVID-19. Study-wide background: Acute and convalescent COVID-19 samples came from the United States, Italy and Spain.

Authors' processing steps: Cell counts per sample came from amplifying reference gene primers. The assay was immunoSEQ multiplex PCR, and TCRdb's table has in-frame clones only and misses some. Clone size and V and J calls were adopted from that table, with D and trimming inferred from the DNA. The sample has some 130,000 clones; around 80% are singletons. The CDR3 totals 12 residues. Germline-derived CDR1 and CDR2 are SNHLY and FYNNEI. Between the trimmed V and J ends, which lost 7 bases and 6 bases, there was a span of 12 bases. This sequence was found in a man between 65 and 80 years old with acute or convalescent COVID-19. The chain has TRBV2 and TRBJ1-2, with D possibly being TRBD1 (5 bases). Sequencing input: peripheral blood. The DNA for the CDR3 is TGTGCCAGCAACATACTCAGGGATGGCTACACCTTC. Residues: CASNILRDGYTF.